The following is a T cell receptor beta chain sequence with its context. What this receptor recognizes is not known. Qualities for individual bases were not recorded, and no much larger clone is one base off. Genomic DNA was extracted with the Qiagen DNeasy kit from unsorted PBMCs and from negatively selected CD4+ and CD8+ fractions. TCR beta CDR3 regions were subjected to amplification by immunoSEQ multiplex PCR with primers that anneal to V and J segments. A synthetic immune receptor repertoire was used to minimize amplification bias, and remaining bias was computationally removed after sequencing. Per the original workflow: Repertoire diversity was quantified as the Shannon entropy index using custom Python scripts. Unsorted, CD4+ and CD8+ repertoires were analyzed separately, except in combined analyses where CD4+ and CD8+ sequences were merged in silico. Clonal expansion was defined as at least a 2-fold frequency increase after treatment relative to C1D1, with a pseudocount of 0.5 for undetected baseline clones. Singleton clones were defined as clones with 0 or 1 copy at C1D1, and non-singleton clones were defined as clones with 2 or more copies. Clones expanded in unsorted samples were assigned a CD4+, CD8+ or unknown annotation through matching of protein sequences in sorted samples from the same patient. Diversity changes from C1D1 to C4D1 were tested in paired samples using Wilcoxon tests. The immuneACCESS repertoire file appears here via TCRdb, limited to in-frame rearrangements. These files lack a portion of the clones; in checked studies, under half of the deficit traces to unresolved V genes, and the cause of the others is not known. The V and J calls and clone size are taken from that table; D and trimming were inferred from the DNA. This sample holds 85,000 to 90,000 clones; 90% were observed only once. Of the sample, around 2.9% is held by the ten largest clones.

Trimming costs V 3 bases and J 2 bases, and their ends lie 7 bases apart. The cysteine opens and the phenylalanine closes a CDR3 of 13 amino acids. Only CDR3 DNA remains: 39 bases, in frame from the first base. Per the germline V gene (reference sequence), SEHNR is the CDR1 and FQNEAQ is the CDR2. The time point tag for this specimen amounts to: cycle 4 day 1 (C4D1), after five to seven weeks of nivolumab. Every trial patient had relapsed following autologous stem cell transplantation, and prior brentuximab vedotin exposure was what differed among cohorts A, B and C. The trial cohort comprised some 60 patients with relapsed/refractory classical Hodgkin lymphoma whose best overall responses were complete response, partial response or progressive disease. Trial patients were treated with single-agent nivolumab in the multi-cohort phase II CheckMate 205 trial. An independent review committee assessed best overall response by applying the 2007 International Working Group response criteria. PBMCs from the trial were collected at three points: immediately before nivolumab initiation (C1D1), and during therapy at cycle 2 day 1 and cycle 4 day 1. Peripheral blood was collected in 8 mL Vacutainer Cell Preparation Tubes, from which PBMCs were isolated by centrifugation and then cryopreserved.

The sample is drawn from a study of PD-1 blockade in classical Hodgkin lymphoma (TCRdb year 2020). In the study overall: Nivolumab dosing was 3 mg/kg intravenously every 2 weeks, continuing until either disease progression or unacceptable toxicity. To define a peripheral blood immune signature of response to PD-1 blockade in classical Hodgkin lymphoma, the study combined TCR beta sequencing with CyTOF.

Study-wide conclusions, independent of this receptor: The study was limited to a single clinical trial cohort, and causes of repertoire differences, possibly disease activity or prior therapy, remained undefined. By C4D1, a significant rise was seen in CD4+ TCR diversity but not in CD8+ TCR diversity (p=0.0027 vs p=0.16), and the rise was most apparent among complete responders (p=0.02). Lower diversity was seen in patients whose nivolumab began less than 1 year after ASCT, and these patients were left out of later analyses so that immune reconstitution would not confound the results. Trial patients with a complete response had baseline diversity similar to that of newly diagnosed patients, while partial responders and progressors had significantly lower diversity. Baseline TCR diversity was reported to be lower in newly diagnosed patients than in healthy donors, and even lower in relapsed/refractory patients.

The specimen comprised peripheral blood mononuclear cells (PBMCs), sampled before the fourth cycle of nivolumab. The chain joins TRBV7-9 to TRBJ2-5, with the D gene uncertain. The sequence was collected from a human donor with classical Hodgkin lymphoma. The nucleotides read TGTGCCAGCAGCTTGGCACCTCAAGAGACCCAGTACTTC. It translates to CASSLAPQETQYF.